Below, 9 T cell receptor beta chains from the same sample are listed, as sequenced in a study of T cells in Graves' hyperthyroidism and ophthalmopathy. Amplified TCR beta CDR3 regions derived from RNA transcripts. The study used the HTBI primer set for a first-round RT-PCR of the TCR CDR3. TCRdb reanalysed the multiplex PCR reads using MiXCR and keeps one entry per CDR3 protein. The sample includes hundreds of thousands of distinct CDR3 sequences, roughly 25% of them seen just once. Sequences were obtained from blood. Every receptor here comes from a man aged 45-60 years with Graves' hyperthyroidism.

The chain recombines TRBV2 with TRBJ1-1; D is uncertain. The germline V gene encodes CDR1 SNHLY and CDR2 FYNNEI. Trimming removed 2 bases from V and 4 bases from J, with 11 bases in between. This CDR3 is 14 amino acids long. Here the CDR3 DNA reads TGTGCCAGCAGTGAATCGGCGGAACCCACTGAAGCTTTCTTT. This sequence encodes CASSESAEPTEAFF.

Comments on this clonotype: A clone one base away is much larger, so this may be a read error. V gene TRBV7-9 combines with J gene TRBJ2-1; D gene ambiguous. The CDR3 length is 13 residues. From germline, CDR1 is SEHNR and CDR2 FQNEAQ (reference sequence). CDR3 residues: CASSVGTYIEQFF. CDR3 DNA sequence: TGTGCCAGCAGCGTCGGAACCTACATTGAGCAGTTCTTC.

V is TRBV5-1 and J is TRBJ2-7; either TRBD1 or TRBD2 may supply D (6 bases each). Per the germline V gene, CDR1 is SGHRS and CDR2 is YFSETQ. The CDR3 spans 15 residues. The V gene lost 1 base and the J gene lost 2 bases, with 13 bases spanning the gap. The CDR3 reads CASSLSGAGTYEQYF. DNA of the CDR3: TGCGCCAGCAGCTTGTCGGGGGCGGGAACCTACGAGCAGTACTTC.

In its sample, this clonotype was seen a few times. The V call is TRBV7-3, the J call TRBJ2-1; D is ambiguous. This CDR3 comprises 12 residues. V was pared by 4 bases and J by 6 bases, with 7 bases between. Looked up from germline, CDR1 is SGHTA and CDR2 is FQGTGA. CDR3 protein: CASSSPSNEQFF. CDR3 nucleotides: TGTGCCAGCAGCTCCCCCAGCAATGAGCAGTTCTTC.

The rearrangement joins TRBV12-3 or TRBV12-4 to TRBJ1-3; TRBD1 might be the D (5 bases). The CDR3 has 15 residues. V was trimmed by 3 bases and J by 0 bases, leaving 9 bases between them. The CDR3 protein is CASSFYQGSGNTIYF. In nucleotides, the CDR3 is TGTGCCAGCAGTTTTTATCAGGGCTCTGGAAACACCATATATTTT.

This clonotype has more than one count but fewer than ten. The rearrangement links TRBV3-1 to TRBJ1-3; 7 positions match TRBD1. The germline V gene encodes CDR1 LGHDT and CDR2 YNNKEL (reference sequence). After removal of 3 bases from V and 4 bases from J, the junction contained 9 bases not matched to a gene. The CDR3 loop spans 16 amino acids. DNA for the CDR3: TGTGCCAGCAGCCACGGTACAGGGGTCTCGGGAAACACCATATATTTT. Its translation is CASSHGTGVSGNTIYF.

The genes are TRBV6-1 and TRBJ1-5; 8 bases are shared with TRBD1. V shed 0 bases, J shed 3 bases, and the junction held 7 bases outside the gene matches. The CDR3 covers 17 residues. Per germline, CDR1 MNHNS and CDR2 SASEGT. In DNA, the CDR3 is TGTGCCAGCAGTGAAGCGATGGGACAGGCGACCAATCAGCCCCAGCATTTT. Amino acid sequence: CASSEAMGQATNQPQHF.

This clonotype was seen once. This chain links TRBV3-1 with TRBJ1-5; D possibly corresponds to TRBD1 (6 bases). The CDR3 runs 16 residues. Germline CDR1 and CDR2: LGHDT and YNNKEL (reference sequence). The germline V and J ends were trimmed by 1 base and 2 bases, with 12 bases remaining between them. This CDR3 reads CASSQGVRGGNQPQHF. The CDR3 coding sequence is TGTGCCAGCAGCCAAGGGGTCAGGGGTGGCAATCAGCCCCAGCATTTT.

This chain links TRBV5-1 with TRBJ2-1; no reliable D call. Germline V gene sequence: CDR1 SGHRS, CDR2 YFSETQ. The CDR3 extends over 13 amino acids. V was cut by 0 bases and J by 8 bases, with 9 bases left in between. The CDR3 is CASSLAGFHEQFF. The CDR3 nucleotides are TGCGCCAGCAGCTTGGCCGGGTTCCATGAGCAGTTCTTC.